Listed here are 9 T cell receptor beta chains from one sample, sequenced in a study of T cell repertoires in cytomegalovirus infection. From the reads, TCRdb called clonotypes with MiXCR, one entry per CDR3 protein. The sample shows hundreds of thousands of distinct CDR3 sequences, roughly 9.3% of them seen only once. Sequenced material: PBMCs. The receptors here all came from a human donor in good health (CMV status not recorded). Some clones in this sample may be carry-over from other donors' samples.

The V and J genes are TRBV7-2 and TRBJ2-5; the match to TRBD1 covers 8 bases. Germline loops: CDR1 SGHTA, CDR2 FQGNSA. V lost 5 bases to trimming and J lost 5 bases; unmatched junction nucleotides: 7. The CDR3 is 14 amino acids. CDR3 sequence (DNA): TGTGCCAGCAGCCCGGACAGGGTAGTCGAGACCCAGTACTTC. It yields the protein CASSPDRVVETQYF.

This clonotype was counted a few times. The chain joins TRBV13 to TRBJ2-1; the D gene is possibly TRBD1 (5 bases). The V gene's germline CDR1 is PRHDT and CDR2 FYEKMQ (reference sequence). The CDR3 consists of 14 residues. Trimming pared 5 bases from V and 8 bases from J, leaving 16 bases between. DNA of the CDR3: TGTGCCAGCAGCCTCACCCGGACATCTCATGAGCAGTTCTTC. This gives the protein CASSLTRTSHEQFF.

In this sample, this clonotype turned up many times. J is TRBJ1-1 and V is TRBV10-3, with 7 bases fitting TRBD1. Germline CDR1 ENHRY, CDR2 SYGVKD. The V segment lost 2 bases and the J segment 4 bases; nucleotides outside the gene matches: 4. The CDR3 spans 14 residues. CDR3: CAISELGQITEAFF. For the CDR3, the DNA is TGTGCCATCAGTGAGCTGGGACAGATCACTGAAGCTTTCTTT.

This clonotype was observed a few times. CDR3 nucleotide sequence: TGTGCCAGCAGTCCTTCGGGTGGGGCAGGTGAAGCTTTCTTT. Amino acids: CASSPSGGAGEAFF. This chain links TRBV28 with TRBJ1-1, with D possibly being TRBD1 (5 bases). V gave up 5 bases and J gave up 7 bases, with 17 bases separating them. This CDR3 has 14 residues. Germline V gene sequence: CDR1 MDHEN, CDR2 SYDVKM. Using reference TRBV28 and TRBJ1-1 for the parts outside the CDR3, the full variable domain is DVKVTQSSRYLVKRTGEKVFLECVQDMDHENMFWYRQDPGLGLRLIYFSYDVKMKEKGDIPEGYSVSREKKERFSLILESASTNQTSMYLCASSPSGGAGEAFFGQGTRLTVV.

This chain joins TRBV20-1 and TRBJ1-5; TRBD1 matches at 7 bases. The CDR3 loop spans 13 amino acids. The junction had 6 bases not matched to a gene; V was cut back by 6 bases and J by 4 bases. Per the germline V gene, CDR1 is DFQATT and CDR2 is SNEGSKA (reference sequence). This chain's CDR3 is CSAQGDGNQPQHF. The CDR3 DNA reads as TGCAGTGCCCAGGGGGACGGGAATCAGCCCCAGCATTTT.

In this sample, this clonotype turned up many times. The CDR3 region is CASSLQSSTQGSTF. In DNA, the CDR3 is TGTGCCAGCAGCTTACAATCGTCAACTCAGGGGAGCACCTTC. The V and J genes are TRBV7-2 and TRBJ1-2, with D possibly being TRBD1 (6 bases). The CDR3 totals 14 residues. Trimming removed 2 bases from V and 13 bases from J, with 20 bases in between. The germline V gene encodes CDR1 SGHTA and CDR2 FQGNSA.

This clonotype appeared many times. The chain recombines TRBV7-2 with TRBJ1-4, with D perhaps TRBD1 (5 bases). Germline CDR1 SGHTA, CDR2 FQGNSA. V dropped 4 bases and J dropped 0 bases, with 9 bases sitting between them. The CDR3 runs to 15 residues. CDR3 DNA sequence: TGTGCCAGCAGCTATCGGGGGACAACTAATGAAAAACTGTTTTTT. It yields the protein CASSYRGTTNEKLFF. Using reference TRBV7-2 and TRBJ1-4 for the parts outside the CDR3, the full variable domain is GAGVSQSPSNKVTEKGKDVELRCDPISGHTALYWYRQSLGQGLEFLIYFQGNSAPDKSGLPSDRFSAERTGGSVSTLTIQRTQQEDSAVYLCASSYRGTTNEKLFFGSGTQLSVL.

At least ten counts were recorded for this clonotype. The chain uses TRBV11-3 and TRBJ1-5, with 8 bases that match TRBD1. Germline loops: CDR1 SGHNT, CDR2 YENEEA. The V segment lost 0 bases and the J segment 6 bases; nucleotides outside the gene matches: 13. The CDR3 sequence is 18 residues long. This CDR3 is CASSLDLFYGQGSQPQHF. The DNA of the CDR3 is TGTGCCAGCAGCTTAGATCTATTCTACGGACAGGGAAGTCAGCCCCAGCATTTT.

This clonotype was detected a few times. V and J are TRBV19 and TRBJ2-5; 8 nucleotides match TRBD1. V shed 4 bases, J shed 7 bases, and the junction held 8 bases outside the gene matches. CDR3 length equals 14 residues. Germline CDR1 is LNHDA and CDR2 is SQIVND (reference sequence). CDR3 residues: CASSTGGFIGTQYF. For the CDR3, the DNA is TGTGCCAGTAGTACAGGGGGCTTCATTGGGACCCAGTACTTC.